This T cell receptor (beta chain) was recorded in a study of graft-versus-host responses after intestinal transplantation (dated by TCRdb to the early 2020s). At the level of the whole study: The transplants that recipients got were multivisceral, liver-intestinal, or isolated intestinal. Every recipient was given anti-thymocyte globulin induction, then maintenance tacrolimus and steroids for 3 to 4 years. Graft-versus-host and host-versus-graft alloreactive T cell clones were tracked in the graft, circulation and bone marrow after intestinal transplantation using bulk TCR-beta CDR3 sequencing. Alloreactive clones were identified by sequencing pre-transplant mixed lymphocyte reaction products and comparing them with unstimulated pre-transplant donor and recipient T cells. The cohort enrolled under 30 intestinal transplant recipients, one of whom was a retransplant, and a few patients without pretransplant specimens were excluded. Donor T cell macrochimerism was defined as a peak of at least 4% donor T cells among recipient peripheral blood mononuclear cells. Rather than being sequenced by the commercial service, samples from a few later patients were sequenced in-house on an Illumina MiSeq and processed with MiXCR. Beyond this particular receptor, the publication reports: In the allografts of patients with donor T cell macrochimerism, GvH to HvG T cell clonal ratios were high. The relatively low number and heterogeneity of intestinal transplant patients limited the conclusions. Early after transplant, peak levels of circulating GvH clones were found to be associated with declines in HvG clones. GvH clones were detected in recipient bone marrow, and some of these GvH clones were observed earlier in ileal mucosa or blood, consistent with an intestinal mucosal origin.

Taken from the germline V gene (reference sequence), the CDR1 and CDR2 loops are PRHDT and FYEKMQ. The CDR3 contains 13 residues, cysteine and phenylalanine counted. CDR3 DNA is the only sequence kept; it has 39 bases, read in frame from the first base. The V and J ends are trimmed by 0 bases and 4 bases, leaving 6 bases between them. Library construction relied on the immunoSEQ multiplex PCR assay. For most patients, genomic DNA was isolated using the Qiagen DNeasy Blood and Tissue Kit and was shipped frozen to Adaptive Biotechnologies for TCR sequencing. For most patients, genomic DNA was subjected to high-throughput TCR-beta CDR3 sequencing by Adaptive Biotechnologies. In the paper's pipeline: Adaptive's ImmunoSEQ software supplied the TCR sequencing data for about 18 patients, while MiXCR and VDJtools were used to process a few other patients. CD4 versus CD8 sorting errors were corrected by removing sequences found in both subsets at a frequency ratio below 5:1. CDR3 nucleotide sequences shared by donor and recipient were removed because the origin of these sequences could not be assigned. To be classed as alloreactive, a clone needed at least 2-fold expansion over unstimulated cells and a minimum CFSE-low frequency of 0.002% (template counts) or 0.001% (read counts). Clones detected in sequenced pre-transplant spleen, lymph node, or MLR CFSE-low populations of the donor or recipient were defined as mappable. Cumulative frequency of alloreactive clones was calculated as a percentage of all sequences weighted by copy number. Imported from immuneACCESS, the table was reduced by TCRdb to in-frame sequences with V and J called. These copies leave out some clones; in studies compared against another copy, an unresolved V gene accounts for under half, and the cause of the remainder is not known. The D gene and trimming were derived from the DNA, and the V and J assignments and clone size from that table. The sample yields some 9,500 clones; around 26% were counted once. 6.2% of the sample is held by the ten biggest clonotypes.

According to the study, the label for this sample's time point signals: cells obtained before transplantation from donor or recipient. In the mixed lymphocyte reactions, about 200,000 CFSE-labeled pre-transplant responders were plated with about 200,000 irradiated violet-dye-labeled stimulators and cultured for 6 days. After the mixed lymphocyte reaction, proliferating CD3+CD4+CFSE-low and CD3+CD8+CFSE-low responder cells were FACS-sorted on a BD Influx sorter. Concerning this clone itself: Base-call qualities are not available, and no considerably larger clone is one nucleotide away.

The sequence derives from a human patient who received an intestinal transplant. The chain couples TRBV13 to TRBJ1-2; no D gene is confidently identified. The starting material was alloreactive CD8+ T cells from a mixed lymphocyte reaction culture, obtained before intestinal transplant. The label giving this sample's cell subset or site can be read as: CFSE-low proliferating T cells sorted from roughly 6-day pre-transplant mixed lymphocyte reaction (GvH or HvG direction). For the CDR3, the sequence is CASSLGEGYGYTF. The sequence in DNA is TGTGCCAGCAGCTTAGGAGAGGGCTATGGCTACACCTTC.